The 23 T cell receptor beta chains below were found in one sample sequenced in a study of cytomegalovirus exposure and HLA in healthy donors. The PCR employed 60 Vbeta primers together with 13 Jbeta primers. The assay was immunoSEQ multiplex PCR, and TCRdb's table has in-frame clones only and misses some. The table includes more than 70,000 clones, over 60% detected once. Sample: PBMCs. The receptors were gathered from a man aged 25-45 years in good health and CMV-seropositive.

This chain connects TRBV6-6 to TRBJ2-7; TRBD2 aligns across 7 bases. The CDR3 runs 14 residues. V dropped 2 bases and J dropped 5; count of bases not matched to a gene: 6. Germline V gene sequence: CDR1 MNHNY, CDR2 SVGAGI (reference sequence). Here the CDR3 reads CASSYTGGSHEQYV. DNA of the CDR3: TGTGCCAGCAGTTACACTGGCGGGAGCCACGAGCAGTACGTC.

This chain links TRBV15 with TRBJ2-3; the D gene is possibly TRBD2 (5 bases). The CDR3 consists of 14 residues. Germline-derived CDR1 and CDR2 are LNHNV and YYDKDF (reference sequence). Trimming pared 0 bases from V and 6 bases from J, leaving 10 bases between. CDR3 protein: CATSRERTFDTQYF. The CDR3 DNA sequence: TGTGCCACCAGCAGAGAAAGGACTTTTGATACGCAGTATTTT.

The CDR3 sequence is CASSPSREGGYTF. DNA for the CDR3: TGTGCCAGCAGCCCATCCAGGGAGGGTGGCTACACCTTC. This chain links TRBV7-8 with TRBJ1-2; the D gene is possibly TRBD1 (5 bases). CDR3 length: 13 amino acids. V was clipped by 5 bases and J by 7 bases, with 14 bases between them. The germline CDR1 and CDR2 sequences are SGHVS and FQNEAQ.

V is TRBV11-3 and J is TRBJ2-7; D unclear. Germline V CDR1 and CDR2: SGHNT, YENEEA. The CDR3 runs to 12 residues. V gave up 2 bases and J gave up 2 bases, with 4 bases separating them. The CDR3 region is CASSLLAYEQYV. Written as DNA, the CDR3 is TGTGCCAGCAGCTTACTAGCCTACGAGCAGTACGTC.

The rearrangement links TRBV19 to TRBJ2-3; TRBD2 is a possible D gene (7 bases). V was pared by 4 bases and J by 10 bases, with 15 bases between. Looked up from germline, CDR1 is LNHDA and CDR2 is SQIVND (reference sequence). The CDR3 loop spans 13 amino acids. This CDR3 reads CASSTPGGPSQYF. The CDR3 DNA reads TGTGCCAGTAGTACCCCCGGGGGGCCGTCGCAGTATTTT.

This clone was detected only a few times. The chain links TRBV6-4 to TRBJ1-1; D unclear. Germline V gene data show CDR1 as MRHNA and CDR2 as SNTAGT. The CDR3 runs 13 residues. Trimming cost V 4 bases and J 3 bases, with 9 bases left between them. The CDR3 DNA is TGTGCCAGCAGTGCGGGGTTTGACACTGAAGCTTTCTTT. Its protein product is CASSAGFDTEAFF.

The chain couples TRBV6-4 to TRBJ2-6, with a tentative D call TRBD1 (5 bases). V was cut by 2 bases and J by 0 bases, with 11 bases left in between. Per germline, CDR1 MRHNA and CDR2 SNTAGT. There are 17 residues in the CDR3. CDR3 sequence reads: CASSDQGLSSGANVLTF. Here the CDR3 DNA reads TGTGCCAGCAGTGACCAGGGCTTGAGCTCTGGGGCCAACGTCCTGACTTTC.

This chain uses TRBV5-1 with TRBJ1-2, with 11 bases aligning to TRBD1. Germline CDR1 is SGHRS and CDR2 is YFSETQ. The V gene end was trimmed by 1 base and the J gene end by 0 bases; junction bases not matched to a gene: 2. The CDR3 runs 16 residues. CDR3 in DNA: TGCGCCAGCAGCTTGCCGGGACAGGGGGCTAACTATGGCTACACCTTC. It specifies CASSLPGQGANYGYTF.

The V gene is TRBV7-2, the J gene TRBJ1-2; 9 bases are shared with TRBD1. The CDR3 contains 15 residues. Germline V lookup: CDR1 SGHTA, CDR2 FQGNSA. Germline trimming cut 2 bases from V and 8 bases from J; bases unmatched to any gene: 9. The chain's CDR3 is CASSLIGQGNWGYTF. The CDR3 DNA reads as TGTGCCAGCAGCTTAATTGGACAGGGGAATTGGGGCTACACCTTC.

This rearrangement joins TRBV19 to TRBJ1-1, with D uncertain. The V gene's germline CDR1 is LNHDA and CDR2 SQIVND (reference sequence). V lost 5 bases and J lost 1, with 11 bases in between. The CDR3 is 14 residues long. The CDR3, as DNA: TGTGCCAGTAGTTTGCGGGGTTGGAACACTGAAGCTTTCTTT. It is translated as CASSLRGWNTEAFF.

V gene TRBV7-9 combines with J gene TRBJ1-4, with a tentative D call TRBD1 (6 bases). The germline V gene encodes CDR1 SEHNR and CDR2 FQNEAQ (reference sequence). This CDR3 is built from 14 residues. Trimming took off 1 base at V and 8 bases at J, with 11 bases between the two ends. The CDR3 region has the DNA TGTGCCAGCAGCTTAGACAGGGAAGAGGAAAAACTGTTTTTT. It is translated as CASSLDREEEKLFF.

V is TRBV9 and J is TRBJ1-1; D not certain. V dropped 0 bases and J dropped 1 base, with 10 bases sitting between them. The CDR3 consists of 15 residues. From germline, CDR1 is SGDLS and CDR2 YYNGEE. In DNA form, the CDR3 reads TGTGCCAGCAGCGTAGATACGGGTGGGAACACTGAAGCTTTCTTT. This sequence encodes CASSVDTGGNTEAFF.

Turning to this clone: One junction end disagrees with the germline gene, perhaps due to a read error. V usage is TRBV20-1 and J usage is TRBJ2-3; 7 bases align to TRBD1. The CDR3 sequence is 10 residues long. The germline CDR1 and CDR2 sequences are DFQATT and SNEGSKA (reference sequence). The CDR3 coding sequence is TGCAGTGCTCTCTCCGCAACAGGGGTCTTT. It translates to CSALSATGVF.

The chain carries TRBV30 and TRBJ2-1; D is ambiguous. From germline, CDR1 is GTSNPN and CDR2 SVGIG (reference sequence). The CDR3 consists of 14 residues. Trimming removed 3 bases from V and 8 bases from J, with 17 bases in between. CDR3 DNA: TGTGCCTGGAGGTTCACCACGGTTGGAGATGAGCAGTTCTTC. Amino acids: CAWRFTTVGDEQFF.

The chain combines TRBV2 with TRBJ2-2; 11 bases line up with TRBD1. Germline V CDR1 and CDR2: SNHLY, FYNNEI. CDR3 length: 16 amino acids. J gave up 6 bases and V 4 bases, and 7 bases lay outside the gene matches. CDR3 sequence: CASSVGQGAIAGELFF. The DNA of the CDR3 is TGTGCCAGCAGTGTAGGACAGGGGGCCATCGCCGGGGAGCTGTTTTTT.

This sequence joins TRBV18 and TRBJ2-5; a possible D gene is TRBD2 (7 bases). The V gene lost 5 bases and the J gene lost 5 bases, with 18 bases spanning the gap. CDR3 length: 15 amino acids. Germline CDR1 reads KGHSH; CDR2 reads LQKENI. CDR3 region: CASSTQGGTRETQYF. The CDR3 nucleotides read TGTGCCAGCTCAACACAGGGAGGGACGAGGGAGACCCAGTACTTC.

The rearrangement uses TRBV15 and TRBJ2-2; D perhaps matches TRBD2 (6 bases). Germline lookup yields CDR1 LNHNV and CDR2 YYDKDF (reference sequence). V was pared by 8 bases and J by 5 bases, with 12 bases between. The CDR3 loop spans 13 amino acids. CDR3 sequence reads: CATSGGETGELFF. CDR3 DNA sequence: TGTGCCACCTCCGGGGGAGAAACCGGGGAGCTGTTTTTT.

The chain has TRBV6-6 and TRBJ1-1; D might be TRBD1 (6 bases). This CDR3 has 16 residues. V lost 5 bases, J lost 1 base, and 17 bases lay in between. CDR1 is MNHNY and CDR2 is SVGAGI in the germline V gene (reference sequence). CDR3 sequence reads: CASSGRTGTPNTEAFF. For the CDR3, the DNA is TGTGCCAGCAGTGGGCGCACCGGGACACCGAACACTGAAGCTTTCTTT.

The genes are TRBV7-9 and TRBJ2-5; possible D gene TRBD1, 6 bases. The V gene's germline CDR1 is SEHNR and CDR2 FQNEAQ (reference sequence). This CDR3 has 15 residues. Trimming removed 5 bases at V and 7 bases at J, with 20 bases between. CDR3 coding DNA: TGTGCCAGCAGCCAAACCGACAGGTCAGCTGTGACCCAGTACTTC. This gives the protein CASSQTDRSAVTQYF.

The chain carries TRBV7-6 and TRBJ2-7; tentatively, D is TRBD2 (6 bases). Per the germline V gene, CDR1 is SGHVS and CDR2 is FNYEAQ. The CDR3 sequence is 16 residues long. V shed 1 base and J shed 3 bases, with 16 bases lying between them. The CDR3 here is CASSLDGRQGLYEQYF. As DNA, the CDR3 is TGTGCCAGCAGCTTAGACGGAAGGCAGGGACTCTACGAGCAGTACTTC.

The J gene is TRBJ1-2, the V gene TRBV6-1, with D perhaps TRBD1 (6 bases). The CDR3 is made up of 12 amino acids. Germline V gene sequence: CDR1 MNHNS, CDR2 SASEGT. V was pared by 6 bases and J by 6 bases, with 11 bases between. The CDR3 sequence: CASRRRDNGYTF. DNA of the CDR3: TGTGCCAGCAGGAGAAGGGACAATGGCTACACCTTC.

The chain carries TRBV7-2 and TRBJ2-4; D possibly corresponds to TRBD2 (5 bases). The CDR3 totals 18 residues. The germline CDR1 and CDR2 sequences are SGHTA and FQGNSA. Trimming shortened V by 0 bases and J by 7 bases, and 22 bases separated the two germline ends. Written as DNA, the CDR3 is TGTGCCAGCAGCTTAGCGAGGGCTCCCCGGACCCTGGCCAACATTCAGTACTTC. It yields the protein CASSLARAPRTLANIQYF.

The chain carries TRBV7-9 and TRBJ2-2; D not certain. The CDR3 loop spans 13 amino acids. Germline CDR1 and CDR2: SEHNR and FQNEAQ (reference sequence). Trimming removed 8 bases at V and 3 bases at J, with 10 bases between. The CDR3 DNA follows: TGTGCCAGCTCCCCAATTGACACCGGGGAGCTGTTTTTT. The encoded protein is CASSPIDTGELFF.